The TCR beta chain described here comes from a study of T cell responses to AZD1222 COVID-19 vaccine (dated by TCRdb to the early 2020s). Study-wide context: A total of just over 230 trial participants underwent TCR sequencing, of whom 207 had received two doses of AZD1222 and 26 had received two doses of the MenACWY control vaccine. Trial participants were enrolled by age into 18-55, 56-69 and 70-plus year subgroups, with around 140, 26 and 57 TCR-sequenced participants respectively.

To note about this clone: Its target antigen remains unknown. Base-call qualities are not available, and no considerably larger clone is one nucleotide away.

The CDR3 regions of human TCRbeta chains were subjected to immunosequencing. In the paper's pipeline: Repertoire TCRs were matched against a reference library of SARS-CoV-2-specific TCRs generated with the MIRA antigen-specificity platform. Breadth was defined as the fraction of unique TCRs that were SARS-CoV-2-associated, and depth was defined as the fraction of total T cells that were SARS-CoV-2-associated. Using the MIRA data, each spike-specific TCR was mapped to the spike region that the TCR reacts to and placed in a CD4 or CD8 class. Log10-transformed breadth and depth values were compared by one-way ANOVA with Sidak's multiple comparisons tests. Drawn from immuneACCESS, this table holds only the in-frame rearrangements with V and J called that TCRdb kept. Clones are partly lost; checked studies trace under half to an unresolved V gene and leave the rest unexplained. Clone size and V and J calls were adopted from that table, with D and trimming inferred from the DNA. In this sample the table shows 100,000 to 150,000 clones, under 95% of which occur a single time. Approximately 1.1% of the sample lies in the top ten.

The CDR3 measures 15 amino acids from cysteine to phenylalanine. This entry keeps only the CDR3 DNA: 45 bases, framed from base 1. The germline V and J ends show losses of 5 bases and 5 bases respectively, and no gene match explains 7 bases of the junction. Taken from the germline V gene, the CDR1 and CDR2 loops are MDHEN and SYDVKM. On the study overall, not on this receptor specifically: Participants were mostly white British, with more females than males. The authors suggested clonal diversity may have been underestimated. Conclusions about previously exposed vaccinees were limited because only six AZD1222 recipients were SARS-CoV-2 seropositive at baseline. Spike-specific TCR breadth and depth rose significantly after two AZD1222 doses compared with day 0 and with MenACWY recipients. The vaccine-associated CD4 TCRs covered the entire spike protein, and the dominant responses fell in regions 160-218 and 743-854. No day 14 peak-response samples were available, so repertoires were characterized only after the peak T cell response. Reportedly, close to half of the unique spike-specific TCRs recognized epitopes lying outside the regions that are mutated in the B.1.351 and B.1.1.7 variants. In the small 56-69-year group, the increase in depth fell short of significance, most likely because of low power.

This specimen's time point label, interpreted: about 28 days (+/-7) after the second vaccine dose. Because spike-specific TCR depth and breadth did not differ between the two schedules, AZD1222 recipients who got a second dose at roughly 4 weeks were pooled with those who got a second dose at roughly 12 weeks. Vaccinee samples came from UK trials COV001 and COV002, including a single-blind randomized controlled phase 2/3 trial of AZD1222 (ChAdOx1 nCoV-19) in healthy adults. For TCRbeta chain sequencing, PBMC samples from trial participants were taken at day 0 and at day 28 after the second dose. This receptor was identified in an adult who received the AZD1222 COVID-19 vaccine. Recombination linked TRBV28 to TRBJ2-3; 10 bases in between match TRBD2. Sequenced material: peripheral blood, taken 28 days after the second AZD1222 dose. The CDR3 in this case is CASSSTSGKVDTQYF. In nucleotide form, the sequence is TGTGCCAGCAGTAGTACTAGCGGGAAGGTAGATACGCAGTATTTT.